This T cell receptor beta chain was sequenced for a study of blood T cells in healthy people across ages. The authors ran a second PCR of 7 to 11 cycles using a sample-barcoded 5' primer and a J-beta primer mix. Each cDNA molecule was tagged by a template-switch adaptor with 12 random nucleotides. A single record per CDR3 protein comes from TCRdb applying MiXCR to the 5' RACE reads. In the table there are around 1.5 million distinct CDR3 sequences, approximately 42% of which are singletons. Only a few counts were recorded for this clonotype. Antigen specificity is unknown. The study, taken as a whole, reports: In these data, TCR beta diversity tracked strongly with naive T cell percentage. Diversity was estimated from one million T cells, and these estimates were considered underestimates. When set beside aged donors, long-lived donors presented more naive CD4+ cells and higher diversity.

Germline V gene sequence: CDR1 DFQATT, CDR2 SNEGSKA (reference sequence). The CDR3 totals 13 residues. Losses at the gene ends were 4 bases for V and 2 bases for J; bases not matched to a gene: 1. This receptor was obtained from a woman aged 18-29 years in good health. The gene calls are TRBV20-1 and TRBJ1-2; 10 bases match TRBD1. The sample was blood. CDR3 coding DNA: TGCAGTGCTAAGGACAGGGGGAACTATGGCTACACCTTC. Protein sequence: CSAKDRGNYGYTF.